The 10 T cell receptor beta chains reported below all come from one sample, sequenced in a study of blood T cell repertoires in COVID-19. Repertoires were generated with immunoSEQ multiplex PCR, while TCRdb's copy carries only in-frame clones and drops some. The repertoire holds hundreds of thousands of clones, with roughly nine tenths as singletons. Sequencing was performed on peripheral blood. These receptors were taken from a man aged 35 to 55 with acute or convalescent COVID-19.

In its sample, this clone was seen a few times. Written as DNA, the CDR3 is TGTGCCAGCAGTTACCCGGACAGGGAGCAGTTCTTC. This sequence encodes CASSYPDREQFF. V usage is TRBV6-5 and J usage is TRBJ2-1, with TRBD1 matching 7 bases. CDR3 length: 12 amino acids. Germline assignment: CDR1 MNHEY and CDR2 SVGAGI. Trimming took 2 bases from V and 10 from J; bases not matched to a gene: 2.

The rearrangement links TRBV19 to TRBJ1-5, with 8 bases aligning to TRBD1. Per the germline V gene, CDR1 is LNHDA and CDR2 is SQIVND (reference sequence). Unmatched junction bases numbered 4, after V lost 2 bases and J lost 4 bases. The CDR3 runs to 15 residues. DNA of the CDR3: TGTGCCAGTAGTATATTTACAGGGGGTAATCAGCCCCAGCATTTT. Encoded protein: CASSIFTGGNQPQHF.

This clone appeared a single time. V and J are TRBV27 and TRBJ2-5; possible D gene TRBD1, 6 bases. In germline, CDR1 is MNHEY, CDR2 SMNVEV (reference sequence). The CDR3 is 15 amino acids. V was shortened by 0 bases and J by 4 bases, with 12 bases between the two germline ends. As DNA, the CDR3 is TGTGCCAGCAGTTTATCGGACAGCCAAACAGAGACCCAGTACTTC. Translating it yields CASSLSDSQTETQYF.

The CDR3 DNA reads TGTGCCAGCTCACCTCACGCGGACACTGAAGCTTTCTTT. This codes for CASSPHADTEAFF. The chain combines TRBV18 with TRBJ1-1, with D unresolved. V was clipped by 3 bases and J by 3 bases, with 8 bases between them. Germline V gene sequence: CDR1 KGHSH, CDR2 LQKENI. This CDR3 has 13 residues.

Remarks on this clone: Additional DNA sequences in this sample encode the identical CDR3. The gene calls are TRBV11-2 and TRBJ1-4; 10 bases are shared with TRBD1. The CDR3 is made up of 14 amino acids. CDR1 and CDR2 from the germline V gene are SGHAT and FQNNGV. With 1 base clipped from V and 7 bases from J, the junction kept 0 bases outside the gene matches. CDR3 region: CASSLGTGGEKLFF. CDR3 coding DNA: TGTGCCAGCAGCTTAGGGACAGGGGGTGAAAAACTGTTTTTT.

CDR3 DNA: TGTGCCAGCAGTGTCGCAGGGGCGAATGAGCAGTTCTTC. This translates into CASSVAGANEQFF. The rearrangement uses TRBV2 and TRBJ2-1; perhaps TRBD1 as D (6 bases). The germline gives CDR1 SNHLY, CDR2 FYNNEI. The CDR3 length is 13 residues. Trimming shortened V by 4 bases and J by 7 bases, and 11 bases separated the two germline ends.

V gene TRBV11-2 combines with J gene TRBJ2-6; D is unclear. Germline V gene data show CDR1 as SGHAT and CDR2 as FQNNGV. Trimming pared 4 bases from V and 3 bases from J, leaving 19 bases between. The CDR3 spans 18 residues. The CDR3 loop is CASSSRLSAPFGANVLTF. The CDR3 DNA follows: TGTGCCAGCAGCTCTCGACTGTCAGCCCCCTTTGGGGCCAACGTCCTGACTTTC.

This clone was seen only once. The chain carries TRBV7-9 and TRBJ2-1, with 8 bases matching TRBD2. Trimming took 4 bases from V and 8 from J; bases not matched to a gene: 7. The CDR3 loop spans 14 amino acids. CDR1 and CDR2 from the germline V gene are SEHNR and FQNEAQ (reference sequence). The CDR3 loop is CASSYPGGRDEQFF. The DNA of the CDR3 is TGTGCCAGCAGCTACCCGGGGGGGCGGGATGAGCAGTTCTTC.

This rearrangement joins TRBV27 to TRBJ2-3, with D maybe TRBD2 (5 bases). CDR3 length: 15 amino acids. Trimming removed 0 bases from V and 1 base from J, with 8 bases in between. CDR1 and CDR2 (germline): MNHEY, SMNVEV (reference sequence). Written as DNA, the CDR3 is TGTGCCAGCAGTTTATCTAGCGTCGGCACAGATACGCAGTATTTT. Amino acid sequence: CASSLSSVGTDTQYF.

The CDR3 region is CASSATGQTAGELFF. The CDR3 DNA reads TGTGCCAGCAGCGCGACAGGTCAAACAGCCGGGGAGCTGTTTTTT. The J gene is TRBJ2-2, the V gene TRBV9; maybe TRBD1 (6 bases). V gave up 3 bases and J gave up 6 bases, with 15 bases separating them. Germline CDR1 SGDLS, CDR2 YYNGEE. The CDR3 is 15 residues long.